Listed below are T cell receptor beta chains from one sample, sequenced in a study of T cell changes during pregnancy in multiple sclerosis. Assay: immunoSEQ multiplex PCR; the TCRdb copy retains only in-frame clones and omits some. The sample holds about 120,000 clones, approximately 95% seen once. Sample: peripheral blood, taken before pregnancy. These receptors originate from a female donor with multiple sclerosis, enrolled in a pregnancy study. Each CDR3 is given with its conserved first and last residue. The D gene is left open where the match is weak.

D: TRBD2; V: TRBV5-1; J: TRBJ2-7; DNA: TGCGCCAGCAGCCCCGGGGCTAGCGGGAGTTACGAGCAGTACTTC; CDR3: CASSPGASGSYEQYF
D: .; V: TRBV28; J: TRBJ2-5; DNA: TGTGCCAGCAGGGGGGCTAGGTCTGCAGAGACCCAGTACTTC; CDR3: CASRGARSAETQYF
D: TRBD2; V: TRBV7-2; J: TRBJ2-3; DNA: TGTGCCAGCAGCCCTAGACTAGCGGGAGGAGCAGATACGCAGTATTTT; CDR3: CASSPRLAGGADTQYF
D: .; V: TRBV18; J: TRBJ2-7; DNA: TGTGCCAGCTCACCACCTAATTCGGTCGCCACAGGAAAGTACGAGCAGTACTTC; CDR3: CASSPPNSVATGKYEQYF
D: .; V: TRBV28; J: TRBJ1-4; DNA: TGTGCCAGCAGGGCCGGGGGAGAAAAACTGTTTTTT; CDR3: CASRAGGEKLFF
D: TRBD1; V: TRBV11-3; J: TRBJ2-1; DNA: TGTGCCAGCAGCTTAGAGTCCACAGGGGGAAGGGATGAGCAGTTCTTC; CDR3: CASSLESTGGRDEQFF
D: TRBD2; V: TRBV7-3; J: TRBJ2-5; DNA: TGTGCCAGCAGCCGAGGAGGCGGGGGGGCGGGAGAGACCCAGTACTTC; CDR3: CASSRGGGGAGETQYF
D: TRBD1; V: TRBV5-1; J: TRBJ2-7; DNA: TGCGCCAGCAGCTCAGGGGGCGGGTACGAGCAGTACTTC; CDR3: CASSSGGGYEQYF
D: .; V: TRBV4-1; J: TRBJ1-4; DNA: TGCGCCAGCAGCCAAGTGGCGACAGATCCAGAAAAACTGTTTTTT; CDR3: CASSQVATDPEKLFF
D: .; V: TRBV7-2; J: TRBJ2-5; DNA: TGTGCCAGCAGCTTAGGGGGCACCGGTGGGACCCAGTACTTC; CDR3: CASSLGGTGGTQYF
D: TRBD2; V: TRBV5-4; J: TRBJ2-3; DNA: TGTGCCAGCAGCCCCAAGGGACTAGCGGGGAGCACAGATACGCAGTATTTT; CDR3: CASSPKGLAGSTDTQYF
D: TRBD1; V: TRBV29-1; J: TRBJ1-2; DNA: TGCAGCGTTGTTCTACAGGGGGGGTTCTATGGCTACACCTTC; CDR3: CSVVLQGGFYGYTF
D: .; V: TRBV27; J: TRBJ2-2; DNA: TGTGCCAGCAGTTTCGGGGAAGCCACCGGGGAGCTGTTTTTT; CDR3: CASSFGEATGELFF
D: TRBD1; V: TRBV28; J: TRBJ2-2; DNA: TGTGCCAGCAGTCCCCCATGGGACAGGGTAGATATGGTCACCGGGGAGCTGTTTTTT; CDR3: CASSPPWDRVDMVTGELFF
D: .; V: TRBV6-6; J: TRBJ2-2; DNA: TGTGCCAGCAGTTGGCGGGTTGCCGGGGAGCTGTTTTTT; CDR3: CASSWRVAGELFF
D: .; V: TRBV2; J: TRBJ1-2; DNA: TGTGCCAGCAGTTTCAGGGCAGATGGCTACACCTTC; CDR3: CASSFRADGYTF
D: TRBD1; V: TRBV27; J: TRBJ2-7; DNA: TGTGCCAGCAGTTGGACCGGGACAGGGTCCTACGAGCAGTACTTC; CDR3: CASSWTGTGSYEQYF
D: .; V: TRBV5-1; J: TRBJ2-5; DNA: TGCGCCAGCAGCCTCAGCGGCCAAGAGACCCAGTACTTC; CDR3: CASSLSGQETQYF
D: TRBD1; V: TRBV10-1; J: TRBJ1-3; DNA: TGCGCCAGCAGTGAGCTACAGGGGGGGAGAAACACCATATATTTT; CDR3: CASSELQGGRNTIYF
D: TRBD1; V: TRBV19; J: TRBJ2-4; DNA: TGTGCCAGTAGTATAGGGGGGGACAGGGCAAGAGATCAGTACTTC; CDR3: CASSIGGDRARDQYF
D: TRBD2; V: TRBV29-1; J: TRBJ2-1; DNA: TGCAGCGTTGTCCCGGGACTAGCGGGCCCCCACAGCTCCTACAATGAGCAGTTCTTC; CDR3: CSVVPGLAGPHSSYNEQFF
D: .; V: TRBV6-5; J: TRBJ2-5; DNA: TGTGCCAGCAGTCGACAGATTCCAGAGACCCAGTACTTC; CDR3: CASSRQIPETQYF
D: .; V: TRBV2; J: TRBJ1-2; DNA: TGTGCCAGCAGTGCAGCCGCTAACTATGGCTACACCTTC; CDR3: CASSAAANYGYTF
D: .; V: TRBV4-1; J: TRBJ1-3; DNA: TGCGCCAGCAGCCAAATGGGCCCGAGAAACACCATATATTTT; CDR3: CASSQMGPRNTIYF
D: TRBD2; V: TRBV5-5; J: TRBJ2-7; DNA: TGTGCCAGCGGGCGGGAGGTTAACTACGAGCAGTACTTC; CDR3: CASGREVNYEQYF
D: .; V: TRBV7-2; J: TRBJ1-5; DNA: TGTGCCAGCAGCTACTTCGGACTGGGTCCGGTGGCCCAGCATTTT; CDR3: CASSYFGLGPVAQHF
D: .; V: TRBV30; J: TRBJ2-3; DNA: TGTGCCTGGAGTGTATGGGGAGCAGATACGCAGTATTTT; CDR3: CAWSVWGADTQYF
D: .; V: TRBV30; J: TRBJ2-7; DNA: TGTGCCTGGAGCGCTAGCTTCTACGAGCAGTACTTC; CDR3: CAWSASFYEQYF
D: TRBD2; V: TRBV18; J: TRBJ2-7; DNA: TGTGCCAGCTCGCCCTCCGGGGCGGGGAGGGCCTACGAGCAGTACTTC; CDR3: CASSPSGAGRAYEQYF
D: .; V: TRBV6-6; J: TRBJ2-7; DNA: TGTGCCAGCAGTCGGGAAGACTACGAGCAGTACTTC; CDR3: CASSREDYEQYF
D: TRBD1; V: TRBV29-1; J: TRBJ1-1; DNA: TGCAGCGTTGCGGCAGGGGGCACTGAAGCTTTCTTT; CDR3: CSVAAGGTEAFF
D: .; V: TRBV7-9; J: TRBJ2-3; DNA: TGTGCCAGCAGCTCCCGATCGGGCAGGGCCACAGATACGCAGTATTTT; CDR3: CASSSRSGRATDTQYF